Listed below are T cell receptor beta chains from one sample, sequenced in a study of blood T cell repertoires in COVID-19. TCRdb's copy holds only in-frame clones and misses some; the assay was immunoSEQ multiplex PCR. The sample contains roughly 230,000 clones, roughly 90% of which appear only once. The sequenced sample consisted of peripheral blood. These receptors were obtained from a woman aged 60-75 years with COVID-19, enrolled during active disease. CDR3s include the opening cysteine and the closing phenylalanine or tryptophan. D genes are given only for firm matches. Part of the rows lack a size; the others show once, few, many or a class for expanded clones.

size	V	D	J	CDR3	DNA
few	TRBV7-3	TRBD1	TRBJ2-4	CASSLDRVDIQYF	TGTGCCAGCAGCTTAGACAGGGTTGACATTCAGTACTTC
NA	TRBV25-1	NA	TRBJ1-2	CATSTEGVYGYTF	TGTGCCACCTCTACTGAGGGGGTGTATGGCTACACCTTC
NA	TRBV7-2	TRBD2	TRBJ2-5	CASSLLAGGQETQYF	TGTGCCAGCAGCTTACTAGCGGGGGGTCAAGAGACCCAGTACTTC
few	TRBV9	TRBD1	TRBJ2-2	CASSVDARGRQGNLAGELFF	TGTGCCAGCAGCGTAGATGCTCGGGGGAGACAGGGGAATCTTGCCGGGGAGCTGTTTTTT
NA	TRBV9	TRBD1	TRBJ1-4	CASSVGTGGNEKLFF	TGTGCCAGCAGCGTAGGTACAGGGGGAAATGAAAAACTGTTTTTT
NA	TRBV5-6	TRBD1	TRBJ1-1	CASSRTGVAGTEAFF	TGTGCCAGCAGCCGTACAGGGGTGGCGGGGACTGAAGCTTTCTTT
NA	TRBV7-3	NA	TRBJ2-2	CASSPGRQGGELFF	TGTGCCAGCAGCCCAGGAAGGCAAGGCGGGGAGCTGTTTTTT
NA	TRBV5-1	TRBD1	TRBJ1-4	CASRLWTGRDEKLFF	TGCGCCAGCAGGCTTTGGACAGGGAGGGATGAAAAACTGTTTTTT
NA	TRBV7-2	TRBD2	TRBJ2-1	CASSEQSGGDEQFF	TGTGCCAGCAGCGAGCAGAGCGGGGGTGATGAGCAGTTCTTC
NA	TRBV7-4	TRBD1	TRBJ1-4	CASSWDRGPNEKLFF	TGTGCCAGCAGCTGGGACAGGGGGCCTAATGAAAAACTGTTTTTT
few	TRBV10-3	NA	TRBJ1-2	CAISVIEAYGYTF	TGTGCCATCAGTGTCATCGAGGCCTATGGCTACACCTTC
NA	TRBV19	TRBD1	TRBJ1-4	CASRSPGQATSNEKLFF	TGTGCCAGTAGAAGTCCGGGACAGGCCACCTCTAATGAAAAACTGTTTTTT
NA	TRBV29-1	NA	TRBJ1-3	CSVSQGRRGNTIYF	TGCAGCGTTTCCCAGGGTCGTAGGGGAAACACCATATATTTT
NA	TRBV19	TRBD1	TRBJ1-6	CASSEGADSPLHF	TGTGCCAGTAGTGAGGGGGCCGACTCACCCCTCCACTTT
NA	TRBV6-5	NA	TRBJ1-1	CASSYSRDTEAFF	TGTGCCAGCAGTTATAGCCGAGACACTGAAGCTTTCTTT
NA	TRBV24-1	TRBD1	TRBJ1-5	CATSDHRGPSNQPQHF	TGTGCCACCAGTGATCACAGGGGGCCGAGCAATCAGCCCCAGCATTTT
NA	TRBV6-5	TRBD1	TRBJ1-6	CASRRGTGHNSPLHF	TGTGCCAGCAGACGCGGGACAGGTCATAATTCACCCCTCCACTTT
NA	TRBV6-5	TRBD1	TRBJ2-3	CASAPGQGGADTQYF	TGTGCCAGCGCCCCGGGACAGGGAGGGGCAGATACGCAGTATTTT
NA	TRBV6-5	NA	TRBJ1-2	CASTRDINYGYTF	TGTGCCAGCACCCGAGACATAAACTATGGCTACACCTTC
NA	TRBV18	TRBD1	TRBJ2-7	CASSPVMRGLHLF	TGTGCCAGCTCACCCGTAATGAGGGGGCTACATCTCTTC
NA	TRBV24-1	NA	TRBJ2-7	CATSEVELDSYEQYF	TGTGCCACCAGTGAGGTTGAATTGGACAGCTACGAGCAGTACTTC
NA	TRBV6-5	NA	TRBJ2-2	CASSYSYRGSGELFF	TGTGCCAGCAGTTACTCGTATAGGGGGTCCGGGGAGCTGTTTTTT
NA	TRBV7-2	TRBD1	TRBJ1-6	CASSPRQGTGSPLHF	TGTGCCAGCAGCCCCAGACAGGGAACCGGATCACCCCTCCACTTT
NA	TRBV18	NA	TRBJ2-3	CASSPPNLRVIEDTQYF	TGTGCCAGCTCACCACCTAATCTCAGGGTGATCGAAGATACGCAGTATTTT
NA	TRBV7-3	NA	TRBJ2-5	CASSRSGQETQYF	TGTGCCAGCAGCCGATCAGGGCAAGAGACCCAGTACTTC
NA	TRBV7-9	NA	TRBJ2-1	CASSQGDRRLF	TGTGCCAGCAGCCAAGGAGACAGACGGCTCTTC
NA	TRBV6-5	TRBD1	TRBJ1-2	CASSPQGLDGYTF	TGTGCCAGCAGTCCACAGGGGTTAGATGGCTACACCTTC
NA	TRBV10-3	NA	TRBJ2-7	CAISPPDSSYEQYF	TGTGCCATCTCCCCCCCGGACAGCTCCTACGAGCAGTACTTC
NA	TRBV18	TRBD1	TRBJ1-2	CASSLGQGDYGYTF	TGTGCCAGCTCACTGGGACAGGGCGACTATGGCTACACCTTC
few	TRBV6-1	NA	TRBJ2-7	CASSERGSSYEQYF	TGTGCCAGCAGTGAACGCGGCAGCTCCTACGAGCAGTACTTC
NA	TRBV6-2/TRBV6-3	TRBD1	TRBJ2-3	CASSYGDSKRYF	TGTGCCAGCAGTTACGGGGACAGCAAAAGGTATTTT
NA	TRBV6-5	NA	TRBJ2-3	CASSYSTKPDTQYF	TGTGCCAGCAGTTACTCAACCAAGCCAGATACGCAGTATTTT
NA	TRBV7-9	NA	TRBJ1-1	CASRLANTEAFF	TGTGCCAGTCGTTTAGCGAACACTGAAGCTTTCTTT
NA	TRBV4-3	NA	TRBJ1-2	CASSQDRGYGYTF	TGCGCCAGCAGCCAAGATCGAGGGTATGGCTACACCTTC
few	TRBV7-9	TRBD1	TRBJ1-4	CASSPGQGAGNEKLFF	TGTGCCAGCAGTCCCGGACAGGGGGCTGGTAATGAAAAACTGTTTTTT
NA	TRBV2	NA	TRBJ2-4	CASIGDFKNIQYF	TGTGCCAGCATTGGGGACTTTAAAAACATTCAGTACTTC
NA	TRBV30	NA	TRBJ1-4	CAWSVLSTNEKLFF	TGTGCCTGGAGTGTACTATCGACTAATGAAAAACTGTTTTTT
NA	TRBV20-1	NA	TRBJ1-1	CSAVANTEAFF	TGCAGTGCCGTGGCGAACACTGAAGCTTTCTTT
few	TRBV18	TRBD1	TRBJ1-2	CASSASGTGGNYGYTF	TGTGCCAGCTCGGCTTCCGGGACAGGGGGCAACTATGGCTACACCTTC
NA	TRBV24-1	TRBD1	TRBJ2-3	CATSDSDRGRNTQYF	TGTGCCACCAGTGATTCGGACAGGGGGCGGAATACGCAGTATTTT
NA	TRBV5-6	NA	TRBJ1-2	CASSSAGEGGIQAGYTF	TGTGCCAGCAGCTCTGCTGGAGAAGGGGGAATTCAGGCTGGCTACACCTTC
NA	TRBV4-3	TRBD1	TRBJ1-5	CASSLIFDTLGTGGQPQHF	TGCGCCAGCAGCCTTATCTTTGATACTCTCGGGACAGGGGGCCAGCCCCAGCATTTT
NA	TRBV28	NA	TRBJ1-2	CASSFVRGHYGYTF	TGTGCCAGCAGTTTCGTTCGGGGACATTATGGCTACACCTTC
NA	TRBV2	NA	TRBJ2-2	CASSDGGPNTGELFF	TGTGCCAGCAGTGACGGGGGACCCAACACCGGGGAGCTGTTTTTT
few	TRBV11-2	TRBD2	TRBJ2-5	CASSPTAGTSVGETQYF	TGTGCCAGCAGCCCGACGGCCGGGACTAGCGTCGGGGAGACCCAGTACTTC
NA	TRBV19	NA	TRBJ1-3	CASTLGTRGNTIYF	TGTGCCAGCACACTCGGGACTCGCGGAAACACCATATATTTT
NA	TRBV5-1	NA	TRBJ1-6	CASSIDTGYNSPLHF	TGCGCCAGCAGCATAGACACGGGATATAATTCACCCCTCCACTTT
NA	TRBV25-1	NA	TRBJ1-2	CASSAAGVYGYTF	TGTGCCAGCAGTGCTGCAGGCGTCTATGGCTACACCTTC
few	TRBV5-4	NA	TRBJ1-6	CASSWTKVSYNSPLHF	TGTGCCAGCAGCTGGACAAAAGTCTCCTATAATTCACCCCTCCACTTT
NA	TRBV18	NA	TRBJ1-1	CASSWGANTEAFF	TGTGCCAGCTCCTGGGGCGCGAACACTGAAGCTTTCTTT
NA	TRBV5-1	TRBD1	TRBJ1-1	CASSLASGTGFRNTEAFF	TGCGCCAGCAGCTTGGCCAGTGGGACAGGGTTTAGGAACACTGAAGCTTTCTTT
NA	TRBV30	NA	TRBJ1-2	CAWSVQTIYGYTF	TGTGCCTGGAGTGTACAGACGATCTATGGCTACACCTTC
NA	TRBV29-1	TRBD2	TRBJ2-1	CSVEGLAGGLRGNEQFF	TGCAGCGTCGAAGGACTAGCGGGGGGCCTCCGTGGCAATGAGCAGTTCTTC
NA	TRBV5-1	TRBD1	TRBJ1-6	CASSLESAGGNSPLHF	TGCGCCAGCAGCCTAGAATCAGCAGGGGGTAATTCACCCCTCCACTTT
NA	TRBV7-9	NA	TRBJ1-2	CATGRSGAVYGYTF	TGTGCCACCGGCCGGAGTGGAGCGGTCTATGGCTACACCTTC
NA	TRBV30	NA	TRBJ1-2	CAWSGSGHRRTYGYTF	TGTGCCTGGAGTGGCTCCGGACACAGAAGAACGTATGGCTACACCTTC
NA	TRBV19	TRBD1	TRBJ1-5	CASSTGQGVGLGEPQHF	TGTGCCAGTAGTACAGGACAGGGCGTTGGGCTTGGTGAGCCCCAGCATTTT
NA	TRBV19	TRBD1	TRBJ2-7	CASSRIPPGQGHEQYF	TGTGCCAGTAGCCGCATACCTCCGGGACAGGGCCACGAGCAGTACTTC